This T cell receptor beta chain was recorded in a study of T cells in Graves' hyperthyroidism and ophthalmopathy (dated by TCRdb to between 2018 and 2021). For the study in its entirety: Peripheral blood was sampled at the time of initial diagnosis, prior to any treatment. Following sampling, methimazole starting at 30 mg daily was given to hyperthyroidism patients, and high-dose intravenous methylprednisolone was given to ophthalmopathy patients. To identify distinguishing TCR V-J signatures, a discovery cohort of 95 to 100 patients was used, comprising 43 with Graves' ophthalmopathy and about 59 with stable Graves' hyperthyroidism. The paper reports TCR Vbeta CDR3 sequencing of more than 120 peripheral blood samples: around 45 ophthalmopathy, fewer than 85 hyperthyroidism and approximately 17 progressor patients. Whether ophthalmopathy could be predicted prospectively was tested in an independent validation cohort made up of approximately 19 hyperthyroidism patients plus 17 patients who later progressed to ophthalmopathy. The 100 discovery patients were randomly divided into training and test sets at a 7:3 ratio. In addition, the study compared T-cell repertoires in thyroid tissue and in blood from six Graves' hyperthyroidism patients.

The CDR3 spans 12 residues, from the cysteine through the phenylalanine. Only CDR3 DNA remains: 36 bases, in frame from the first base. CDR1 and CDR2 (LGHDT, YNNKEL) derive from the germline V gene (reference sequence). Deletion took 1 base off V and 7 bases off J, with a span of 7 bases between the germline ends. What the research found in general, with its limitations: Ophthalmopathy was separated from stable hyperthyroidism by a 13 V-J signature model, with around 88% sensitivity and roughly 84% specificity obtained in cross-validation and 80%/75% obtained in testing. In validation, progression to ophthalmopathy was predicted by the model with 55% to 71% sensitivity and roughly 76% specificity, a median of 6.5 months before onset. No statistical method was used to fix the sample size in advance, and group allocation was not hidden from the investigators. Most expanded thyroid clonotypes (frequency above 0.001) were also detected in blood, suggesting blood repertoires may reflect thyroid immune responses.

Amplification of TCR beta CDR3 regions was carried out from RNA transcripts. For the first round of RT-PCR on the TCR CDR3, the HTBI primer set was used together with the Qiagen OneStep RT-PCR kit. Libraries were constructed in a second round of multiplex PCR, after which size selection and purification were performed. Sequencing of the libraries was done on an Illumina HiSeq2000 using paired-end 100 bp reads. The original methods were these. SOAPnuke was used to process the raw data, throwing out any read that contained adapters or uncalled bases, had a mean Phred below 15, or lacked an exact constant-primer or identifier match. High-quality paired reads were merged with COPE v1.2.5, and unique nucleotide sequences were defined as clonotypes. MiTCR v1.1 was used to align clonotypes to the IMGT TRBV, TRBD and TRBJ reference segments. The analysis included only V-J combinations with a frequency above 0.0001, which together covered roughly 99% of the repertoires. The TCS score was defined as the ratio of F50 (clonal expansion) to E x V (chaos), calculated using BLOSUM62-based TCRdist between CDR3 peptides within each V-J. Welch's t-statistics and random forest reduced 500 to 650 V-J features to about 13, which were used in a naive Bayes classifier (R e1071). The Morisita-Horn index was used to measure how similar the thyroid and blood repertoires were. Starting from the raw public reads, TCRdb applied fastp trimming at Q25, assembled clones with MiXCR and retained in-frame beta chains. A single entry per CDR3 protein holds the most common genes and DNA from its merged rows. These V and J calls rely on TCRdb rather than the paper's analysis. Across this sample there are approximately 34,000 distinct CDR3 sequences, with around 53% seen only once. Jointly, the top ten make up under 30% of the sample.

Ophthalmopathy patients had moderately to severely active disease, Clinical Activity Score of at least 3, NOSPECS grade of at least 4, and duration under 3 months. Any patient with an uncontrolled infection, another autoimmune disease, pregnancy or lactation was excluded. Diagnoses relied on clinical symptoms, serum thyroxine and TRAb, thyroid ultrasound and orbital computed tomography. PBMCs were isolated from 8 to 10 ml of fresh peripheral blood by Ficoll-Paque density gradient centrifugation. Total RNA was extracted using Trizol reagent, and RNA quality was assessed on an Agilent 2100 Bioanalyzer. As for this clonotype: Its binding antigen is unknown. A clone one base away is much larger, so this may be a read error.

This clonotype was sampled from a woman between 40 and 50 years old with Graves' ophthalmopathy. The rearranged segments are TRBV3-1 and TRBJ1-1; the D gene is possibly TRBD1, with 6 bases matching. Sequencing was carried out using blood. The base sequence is TGTGCCAGCAGCCAAGGGGACATTGAAGCTTTCTTT. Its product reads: CASSQGDIEAFF. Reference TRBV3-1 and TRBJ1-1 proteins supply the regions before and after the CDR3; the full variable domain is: DTAVSQTPKYLVTQMGNDKSIKCEQNLGHDTMYWYKQDSKKFLKIMFSYNNKELIINETVPNRFSPKSPDKAHLNLHINSLELGDSAVYFCASSQGDIEAFFGQGTRLTVV.